Sequencing of this T cell receptor (beta chain) was carried out in a study of blood T cell repertoires in COVID-19. Overall study context: Some COVID-19 samples were acute and others convalescent; all came from the United States, Italy and Spain. The cDNA or gDNA used as material had been derived from T cells, B-cell-depleted T cells, or PBMCs.

Source study methods: By means of reference gene primer amplification, nucleated cell counts were estimated. Sequencing used immunoSEQ multiplex PCR; TCRdb keeps in-frame clones, though not all of them. That table supplies the V and J calls and clone size; D and trimming were determined from the DNA. The table lists 250,000 to 300,000 clones, about 76% of them singletons. This clone was recorded once. The CDR3 spans 13 residues. The germline V gene encodes CDR1 MDHEN and CDR2 SYDVKM. Trimming cost V 7 bases and J 11 bases, with 18 bases left between them. This chain links TRBV28 with TRBJ1-5; D not certain. Specimen: peripheral blood. The source of this sequence is a woman aged 55-69 years with active or convalescent COVID-19. CDR3 coding DNA: TGTGCCAGCACCTTTTCCCTTCGCGGGGCCCAGCATTTT. The encoded protein is CASTFSLRGAQHF.